The clone carrying this T cell receptor beta chain appeared once. Antigen unknown. The CDR3 extends over 14 amino acids. The germline gives CDR1 LNHDA, CDR2 SQIVND (reference sequence). The V gene end was trimmed by 5 bases and the J gene end by 8 bases; junction bases not matched to a gene: 6. This record comes from a study of cytomegalovirus exposure and HLA in healthy donors. Study observations and caveats: Presence/absence analyses assumed roughly uniform sequencing depth across donors, which may not hold. Information on immune exposure was restricted to one variable (CMV serostatus). In a later analysis, the majority of CMV-associated beta chains seemingly showed HLA restriction.

A multiplex PCR was run with 60 Vbeta primers and 13 Jbeta primers. Produced via immunoSEQ multiplex PCR; TCRdb's table is partial and in-frame only. The sample consists of a few hundred thousand clones, just under 85% of them appearing once. The TCR sequence derives from a woman between 40 and 55 years old in good health and CMV-seronegative. The sample was PBMCs. This chain connects TRBV19 to TRBJ1-6, with 7 bases fitting TRBD1. CDR3 coding DNA: TGTGCCAGTAGTCAATCTGACAGGGATTCACCCCTCCACTTT. Its protein product is CASSQSDRDSPLHF.